The TCR beta chain under discussion was sequenced for a study of post-analysis software for immune sequencing data. There are 12 residues in the CDR3. V lost 3 bases and J lost 9, with 9 bases in between. General observations from the study: F measure grouped same-batch samples tightly together. Patients had higher frequencies than controls of about five TRBV segments, including TRBV5-6, TRBV5-1 and TRBV20-1.

Sequencing libraries made from TCR beta cDNA carried unique molecular identifiers. TCRdb redid the calling of the PCR reads with MiXCR, one entry per CDR3 protein. The sample lists about 500,000 distinct CDR3 sequences; 40% to 55% were seen once. This clonotype was detected only a few times. Its antigen remains unknown. The receptor was isolated from a girl aged 10 to 17 with multiple sclerosis. V usage is TRBV12-3 or TRBV12-4 and J usage is TRBJ2-1; D tentatively fits TRBD1 or TRBD2 (5 bases each). Input material: blood. This CDR3 is CASSFVRGEQFF. DNA of the CDR3: TGTGCCAGCAGTTTCGTGAGGGGTGAGCAGTTCTTC.